The 24 T cell receptor beta chains below all came from one sample that was sequenced in a study of Tregs in tolerant kidney transplant recipients. Using immunoSEQ multiplex PCR, the repertoire was profiled, and TCRdb retains in-frame clones only, with some absent. The repertoire table contains 20,000 to 30,000 clones. Mixed chimerism was transient after nonmyeloablative marrow transplants from related graft donors. The input for sequencing was CD4+ T cells from blood (PBMCs), taken 6 months after the transplant. All receptors come from a human patient who received a combined kidney and bone marrow transplant. The T cells may partly be graft donor cells.

In regard to this clone: The read ends 3 residues before the CDR3 terminus; that terminus is restored from the germline J gene. The chain has TRBV13 and TRBJ1-3; 8 bases match TRBD1. The CDR3 is 15 amino acids. V was pared by 5 bases and J by 4 bases, with 7 bases of the junction left unmatched. Germline CDR1 reads PRHDT; CDR2 reads FYEKMQ (reference sequence). Incomplete CDR3 DNA: TGTGCCAGCAGCCCACGACAGGGGAAAGGAAACACC. Encoded protein: CASSPRQGKGNT. The entire CDR3 protein reads CASSPRQGKGNTIYF.

The CDR3 sequence is CASSQDRGRETQYF. The part of the CDR3 DNA that was read is TGTGCCAGTAGTCAGGACAGGGGGCGAGAGACC. The chain is built from TRBV7-2 and TRBJ2-5; TRBD1 agrees at 11 bases. The CDR3 end falls 3 residues outside the read, so it is completed with the germline J gene. The junction had 7 bases not matched to a gene; V was cut back by 9 bases and J by 4 bases. From germline, CDR1 is SGHTA and CDR2 FQGNSA. The CDR3 covers 14 residues. The variable domain in full, completed from reference TRBV7-2 and TRBJ2-5, reads GAGVSQSPSNKVTEKGKDVELRCDPISGHTALYWYRQSLGQGLEFLIYFQGNSAPDKSGLPSDRFSAERTGGSVSTLTIQRTQQEDSAVYLCASSQDRGRETQYFGPGTRLLVL.

Details on this clone: Read sequence stops 3 residues before the CDR3 end, and the germline J gene provides the missing end. The chain carries TRBV19 and TRBJ1-2, with D unresolved. The CDR3 spans 17 residues. Germline V gene sequence: CDR1 LNHDA, CDR2 SQIVND (reference sequence). The V end lost 3 bases, the J end lost 0 bases, and 17 bases lay between the germline ends. The CDR3 region is CASSMALVTSANYGYTF. CDR3 DNA (partial): TGTGCCAGTAGTATGGCACTAGTGACATCCGCTAACTATGGC.

Turning to this clone: The read falls 3 residues short of the CDR3 end, and the missing part is taken from the germline J gene. The chain carries TRBV19 and TRBJ1-2; 8 bases agree with TRBD1. This CDR3 spans 13 amino acids. J lost 6 bases, V lost 6 bases, and 6 bases had no gene match. The germline CDR1 and CDR2 sequences are LNHDA and SQIVND (reference sequence). The sequenced part of the CDR3 DNA is TGTGCCAGTAGCACGGACAGGGTTGATGGC. Residues: CASSTDRVDG. The entire CDR3 protein reads CASSTDRVDGYTF.

About this clone itself: The sequenced fragment ends 3 residues before the CDR3 boundary, so the rest is inferred from the germline J gene. The chain uses TRBV29-1 and TRBJ2-7, with a weak D call TRBD1 (6 bases). Germline V lookup: CDR1 SQVTM, CDR2 ANQGSEA. There are 13 residues in the CDR3. V shed 1 base and J shed 5 bases, with 12 bases lying between them. Incomplete CDR3 DNA: TGCAGCGTTGAAGGGGGGACACTAGACGAG. Its translation is CSVEGGTLDE. The whole CDR3 is CSVEGGTLDEQYF.

CDR3 loop: CASSQDRGKNQPQHF. Partial CDR3 DNA: TGTGCCAGCAGCCAGGACAGGGGTAAAAATCAGCCC. This chain links TRBV7-2 with TRBJ1-5; 9 bases align to TRBD1. The read comes to an end 3 residues before the CDR3 does, leaving the germline J gene to fill in the end. The V gene end was trimmed by 5 bases and the J gene end by 4 bases; junction bases not matched to a gene: 6. CDR3 length equals 15 residues. The germline gives CDR1 SGHTA, CDR2 FQGNSA.

Of note for this clone: The CDR3 end falls 3 residues outside the read, so it is completed with the germline J gene. The chain is built from TRBV5-1 and TRBJ2-1; 8 nucleotides align to TRBD1. The germline CDR1 and CDR2 sequences are SGHRS and YFSETQ. The CDR3 has 14 residues. The junction had 5 bases not matched to a gene; V was cut back by 4 bases and J by 5 bases. Here the CDR3 reads CASSPGQANNEQFF. CDR3 DNA (partial): TGCGCCAGCAGCCCGGGACAGGCGAACAATGAG.

With regard to this clone: The CDR3 end lies 3 residues beyond the end of the read and is filled in from the germline J gene. The chain has TRBV2 and TRBJ2-3; TRBD2 agrees at 7 bases. V was pared by 4 bases and J by 2 bases, with 3 bases of the junction left unmatched. This CDR3 comprises 14 residues. The V gene's germline CDR1 is SNHLY and CDR2 FYNNEI. Incomplete CDR3 DNA: TGTGCCAGCAGTGTCGGGGGGTTCACAGATACG. Its protein is CASSVGGFTDT. The CDR3 in full is CASSVGGFTDTQYF.

Notes on this clone: Coverage ceases 3 residues before the CDR3 finishes, and the germline J gene fills in the end. The chain links TRBV10-1 to TRBJ2-5; 10 bases align to TRBD2. The CDR3 is 15 residues long. Germline V gene sequence: CDR1 WNHNN, CDR2 SYGVQD (reference sequence). V gave up 6 bases and J gave up 2 bases; unmatched junction bases: 6. The part of the CDR3 DNA that was read is TGCGCCAGCAGAGAGCGGGGGGGGAGACAAGAGACC. Translated, it gives CASRERGGRQET. In full, the CDR3 reads CASRERGGRQETQYF.

CDR3 region: CASGRGQGVQPQHF. The DNA read from the CDR3 is TGTGCCAGCGGGCGGGGACAGGGAGTACAGCCC. The chain couples TRBV7-2 to TRBJ1-5; 9 bases align to TRBD1. The CDR3 end lies 3 residues beyond the end of the read and is filled in from the germline J gene. The CDR3 covers 14 residues. V was pared by 8 bases and J by 7 bases, with 9 bases of the junction left unmatched. CDR1 and CDR2 (germline): SGHTA, FQGNSA.

As regards this clone: Read sequence stops 3 residues before the CDR3 end, and the germline J gene provides the missing end. V usage is TRBV29-1 and J usage is TRBJ2-1, with 9 bases identical to TRBD1. Germline assignment: CDR1 SQVTM and CDR2 ANQGSEA. The CDR3 length is 14 residues. The ends lost 6 bases at V and 6 bases at J; junction bases unmatched: 9. Incomplete CDR3 DNA: TGCAGCGTGACGGGGACAGGGTATATCAATGAG. Encoded protein: CSVTGTGYINE. The full CDR3 is CSVTGTGYINEQFF.

Regarding this clone: The sequenced fragment ends 3 residues before the CDR3 boundary, so the rest is inferred from the germline J gene. The rearrangement joins TRBV2 to TRBJ1-4; 9 bases map to TRBD1. This CDR3 is built from 14 residues. Losses at the gene ends were 11 bases for V and 2 bases for J; bases not matched to a gene: 6. Germline V gene data show CDR1 as SNHLY and CDR2 as FYNNEI. Incomplete CDR3 DNA: TGTGCCTGGACAGGGGACGGGACTAATGAAAAA. Protein product: CAWTGDGTNEK. The full-length CDR3 reads as CAWTGDGTNEKLFF.

A remark on this clone: The CDR3 end is not reached by the read, which stops 3 residues before it; the germline J gene fills it in. The rearrangement uses TRBV4-1 and TRBJ2-4; D ambiguous. V lost 1 base, J lost 1 base, and 17 bases lay in between. Germline V CDR1 and CDR2: MGHRA, YSYEKL. The CDR3 covers 18 residues. CDR3 amino acids: CASSQGFQVGWAKNIQYF. The part of the CDR3 DNA that was read is TGCGCCAGCAGCCAAGGGTTCCAGGTGGGTTGGGCCAAAAACATT.

About this clone: The read terminates 3 residues ahead of where the CDR3 ends, so the germline J gene completes it. V and J are TRBV7-6 and TRBJ1-2, with D tentatively TRBD1 (5 bases). The CDR3 length is 16 residues. With 6 bases removed from V and 4 bases from J, the gap between germline ends came to 21 bases. Per the germline V gene, CDR1 is SGHVS and CDR2 is FNYEAQ. The CDR3 DNA, read in part, is TGTGCCAGCAGGCCCGGGGGTGGGAAAGGAGGCTATGGC. This sequence encodes CASRPGGGKGGYG. The whole CDR3 reads CASRPGGGKGGYGYTF.

CDR3 DNA (partial): TGTGCCAGCAGCTTAAACGGACAGAGACTCAATGAG. This sequence encodes CASSLNGQRLNE. In full, the CDR3 is CASSLNGQRLNEQFF. The chain uses TRBV11-1 and TRBJ2-1, with TRBD1 as a possible D gene (6 bases). The read ends 3 residues before the CDR3 terminus; that terminus is restored from the germline J gene. Trimming removed 2 bases from V and 6 bases from J, with 14 bases in between. Germline V gene data show CDR1 as SGHAT and CDR2 as FQDESV (reference sequence). This CDR3 is built from 15 residues.

Turning to this clone: The read is 3 residues too short to cover the CDR3 end, so that end is filled in from the germline J gene. V is TRBV5-1 and J is TRBJ2-5; 8 nucleotides match TRBD2. Trimming took 5 bases from V and 4 from J; bases not matched to a gene: 7. Germline V gene sequence: CDR1 SGHRS, CDR2 YFSETQ. The CDR3 loop spans 14 amino acids. The part of the CDR3 DNA that was read is TGCGCCAGCAGGCCCAGCGGGGGTGCAGAGACC. This translates into CASRPSGGAET. The CDR3, in full, reads CASRPSGGAETQYF. The complete variable domain, with remaining parts taken from reference TRBV5-1 and TRBJ2-5, reads KAGVTQTPRYLIKTRGQQVTLSCSPISGHRSVSWYQQTPGQGLQFLFEYFSETQRNKGNFPGRFSGRQFSNSRSEMNVSTLELGDSALYLCASRPSGGAETQYFGPGTRLLVL.

Worth noting for this clone: The read ends 3 residues shy of where the CDR3 ends; the end is completed using the germline J gene. This rearrangement joins TRBV19 to TRBJ2-3; 11 positions agree with TRBD2. The germline CDR1 and CDR2 sequences are LNHDA and SQIVND (reference sequence). CDR3 length: 14 residues. The junction had 5 bases not matched to a gene; V was cut back by 8 bases and J by 4 bases. The part of the CDR3 DNA that was read is TGTGCCAGTCAGACTAGCGGGATGTCAGATACG. Its protein is CASQTSGMSDT. The full CDR3 protein is CASQTSGMSDTQYF. Full variable domain (remainder filled in from reference TRBV19 and TRBJ2-3): DGGITQSPKYLFRKEGQNVTLSCEQNLNHDAMYWYRQDPGQGLRLIYYSQIVNDFQKGDIAEGYSVSREKKESFPLTVTSAQKNPTAFYLCASQTSGMSDTQYFGPGTRLTVL.

As regards this clone: Read sequence stops 3 residues before the CDR3 end, and the germline J gene provides the missing end. The chain joins TRBV6-1 to TRBJ2-1; the match to TRBD2 covers 13 bases. Trimming removed 3 bases from V and 9 bases from J; junction bases left unmatched: 5. This CDR3 has 15 residues. Germline-derived CDR1 and CDR2 are MNHNS and SASEGT. The CDR3 reads CASSDTSGRAGEQFF. Partial CDR3 DNA: TGTGCCAGCAGTGACACTAGCGGGAGGGCCGGTGAG.

Comment on this clone: The sequenced fragment ends 3 residues before the CDR3 boundary, so the rest is inferred from the germline J gene. The rearrangement links TRBV2 to TRBJ2-2; 8 nucleotides align to TRBD1. The CDR3 is made up of 15 amino acids. Germline V gene lookup returns CDR1 SNHLY and CDR2 FYNNEI. V was clipped by 4 bases and J by 4 bases; unmatched bases: 5. CDR3 protein: CASSGGRGPTGELFF. The CDR3 DNA, read in part, is TGTGCCAGCAGTGGTGGCAGGGGGCCCACCGGGGAG.

Remarks on this clone: The read stops 3 residues short of the end of the CDR3; the missing end is completed from the germline J gene. The chain uses TRBV6-2 or TRBV6-3 and TRBJ1-2, with D possibly being TRBD1 (6 bases). Trimming left V 4 bases short and J 5 bases short, with 8 bases between. Germline CDR1 is MNHEY and CDR2 is SVGEGT. The CDR3 runs to 12 residues. The CDR3: CASSSTGYGYTF. The CDR3 bases that were read are TGTGCCAGCAGTTCAACAGGGTATGGC.

Details on this clone: The read stops 3 residues short of the end of the CDR3; the missing end is completed from the germline J gene. The chain combines TRBV29-1 with TRBJ2-7; D remains unclear. The ends were cut back, 6 bases at V and 0 bases at J, with 9 bases in the middle. CDR1 and CDR2 from the germline V gene are SQVTM and ANQGSEA. There are 12 residues in the CDR3. CDR3: CSVSVSSYEQYF. The sequenced CDR3 bases are TGCAGCGTGAGTGTTAGCTCCTACGAG.

The CDR3 DNA, read in part, is TGTGCCAGCTCACCGGCAGGGAGTGGTAGCGGA. It is translated as CASSPAGSGSG. The complete CDR3 reads CASSPAGSGSGAFF. The chain carries TRBV18 and TRBJ1-1; D is perhaps TRBD1 (5 bases). Read coverage stops 3 residues before the CDR3 terminus; the germline J gene supplies the remainder. This CDR3 comprises 14 residues. Germline CDR1 is KGHSH and CDR2 is LQKENI.

In regard to this clone: The sequence runs out 3 residues before the end of the CDR3; the remainder is reconstructed from the germline J gene. This chain connects TRBV2 to TRBJ1-1, with no clear D. The CDR3 contains 12 residues. Germline V gene sequence: CDR1 SNHLY, CDR2 FYNNEI. V lost 7 bases and J lost 1, with 7 bases in between. CDR3 amino acids: CASKSGNTEAFF. Incomplete CDR3 DNA: TGTGCCAGCAAGTCAGGGAACACTGAA.

Concerning this clone: Read sequence stops 3 residues before the CDR3 end, and the germline J gene provides the missing end. The chain carries TRBV3-1 (or the pseudogene TRBV3-2) and TRBJ2-3; weak D call: TRBD2 (5 bases). There are 15 residues in the CDR3. Germline V gives CDR1 LGHDT, CDR2 YNNKEL (reference sequence). The ends were cut back, 4 bases at V and 1 base at J, with 12 bases in the middle. Partial CDR3 DNA: TGTGCCAGCAGCCCGCCGCGGGCTGGCACAGATACG. Translation gives CASSPPRAGTDT. The whole CDR3 sequence reads CASSPPRAGTDTQYF.